These T cell receptor beta chains were read from a single sample in a study of cytomegalovirus exposure and HLA in healthy donors. TCRdb keeps only in-frame clones here, not all; method: immunoSEQ multiplex PCR. In all, the sample yields some 110,000 clones. Sequences were obtained from PBMCs. The receptors come from a man in his forties in good health and CMV-seropositive. CDR3s leave out the opening cysteine and the closing phenylalanine or tryptophan.

CDR3aa | j_gene | len | v_gene
ASSPLGTGEKLF | TRBJ1-4 | 12 | TRBV6-5
ASSPGLAGAGELF | TRBJ2-2 | 13 | TRBV4-1
ASSQEGGTGNLYGYT | TRBJ1-2 | 15 | TRBV4-1
ASSLAGQGINTGELF | TRBJ2-2 | 15 | TRBV7-2
ASSSGKGQPQH | TRBJ1-5 | 11 | TRBV10-1
ASSLVSGGAGEKLF | TRBJ1-4 | 14 | TRBV5-1
ASSFSVSYEQY | TRBJ2-7 | 11 | TRBV11-2
SVDYTGSEQF | TRBJ2-1 | 10 | TRBV29-1
ASSLGTRQPQH | TRBJ1-5 | 11 | TRBV7-6
ASTPTSGGRPGELF | TRBJ2-2 | 14 | TRBV19
ASSTIQGPTGELF | TRBJ2-2 | 13 | TRBV28
ASSLAVGTGFQETQY | TRBJ2-5 | 15 | TRBV5-5
ASSLQGNYGYT | TRBJ1-2 | 11 | TRBV27
ASSNRDGSSYEQY | TRBJ2-7 | 13 | TRBV7-9
ASSLAATTSYNEQF | TRBJ2-1 | 14 | TRBV5-1
ASSLAKGVDTQY | TRBJ2-3 | 12 | TRBV7-9
ASSPRGGAGERTQY | TRBJ2-5 | 14 | TRBV7-9
AIRGTGDYGYT | TRBJ1-2 | 11 | TRBV10-3
ASSPTVQETQY | TRBJ2-5 | 11 | TRBV7-3
ASSVRTSGSGELF | TRBJ2-2 | 13 | TRBV11-3
ASSLGQWNTEAF | TRBJ1-1 | 12 | TRBV27
AGSGTGNQPQH | TRBJ1-5 | 11 | TRBV2
AGAFGGSLFTDTQY | TRBJ2-3 | 14 | TRBV30
ASREAGTSGSQEQY | TRBJ2-7 | 14 | TRBV6-1
ASSTTPGQGGRNYGYT | TRBJ1-2 | 16 | TRBV19
ASTRLNEQF | TRBJ2-1 | 9 | TRBV5-6
ASSPDSHYEQY | TRBJ2-7 | 11 | TRBV7-8
ASSLFLAGSSYNEQF | TRBJ2-1 | 15 | TRBV5-6
ASSPGLAGVDEQF | TRBJ2-1 | 13 | TRBV6-6
ATSIDQGSEAF | TRBJ1-1 | 11 | TRBV15
ASRPGTGFHEQY | TRBJ2-7 | 12 | TRBV28
ASSIGSPPRTQY | TRBJ2-5 | 12 | TRBV19
ASSTGQYNQPQH | TRBJ1-5 | 12 | TRBV7-9
ASSLAVMNTEAF | TRBJ1-1 | 12 | TRBV7-9
ASSLAPRSYEQY | TRBJ2-7 | 12 | TRBV5-6
ASSSDRTLNQPQH | TRBJ1-5 | 13 | TRBV7-9
ASSLSTAEYNYGYT | TRBJ1-2 | 14 | TRBV7-9
ASRNPGLNYGYT | TRBJ1-2 | 12 | TRBV2
ASNSRGDTGELF | TRBJ2-2 | 12 | TRBV19
ASSLGQGYNEQF | TRBJ2-1 | 12 | TRBV5-1
ASSPRVSYEQY | TRBJ2-7 | 11 | TRBV5-1
ASGLIAPGGRETQY | TRBJ2-5 | 14 | TRBV12-5
ASSLGGGGEKLF | TRBJ1-4 | 12 | TRBV7-2
ASSPILQETQY | TRBJ2-5 | 11 | TRBV18
ASSGATAYEQY | NA | 11 | TRBV5-1
ASSEAGGGFYNEQF | TRBJ2-1 | 14 | TRBV6-1
ASSLPGASGRAPYNEQF | TRBJ2-1 | 17 | TRBV5-8
ASSLMMGSDTQY | TRBJ2-3 | 12 | TRBV11-2
AWSVTSGKTNEQF | TRBJ2-1 | 13 | TRBV30